These 12 T cell receptor beta chains originate from one sample sequenced in a study of shared clonotypes between healthy human individuals. Naive CD8 cells comprised CD45RO-negative, CCR7-positively selected cells, excluding terminally differentiated effector memory CD45RA+ cells. The repertoire was sequenced with immunoSEQ multiplex PCR; TCRdb's copy has only in-frame clones and lacks some. The sample shows about 2,200,000 clones, roughly 91% of them seen only once. The sequencing sample was made of naive CD8+ T cells from PBMCs. Source of these receptors: a man younger than 35 in good health. Some clones in this sample may be carry-over from other donors' samples.

The chain has TRBV4-1 and TRBJ2-7, with D hard to call. CDR3 length equals 14 residues. Germline CDR1 MGHRA, CDR2 YSYEKL. The V gene lost 5 bases and the J gene lost 6 bases, with 17 bases spanning the gap. In nucleotides, the CDR3 is TGCGCCAGCAGCTCCCTCCAAGGGCCCGGCGAGCAGTACTTC. Amino acid sequence: CASSSLQGPGEQYF.

CDR3 sequence: CASSQEGLSSYEQYF. As DNA, the CDR3 is TGCGCCAGCAGCCAAGAGGGGTTGAGCTCCTACGAGCAGTACTTC. The V call is TRBV4-1, the J call TRBJ2-7; D not resolved. The CDR3 length is 15 residues. The V end was cut by 0 bases, the J end by 0 bases, with 9 bases between. The germline CDR1 and CDR2 sequences are MGHRA and YSYEKL.

V is TRBV29-1 and J is TRBJ2-1; D is ambiguous. Germline assignment: CDR1 SQVTM and CDR2 ANQGSEA. The CDR3 contains 10 residues. V lost 4 bases, J lost 8 bases, and 6 bases lay in between. CDR3 in DNA: TGCAGCGTTGGAGTCGATGAGCAGTTCTTC. This translates into CSVGVDEQFF.

Concerning this clone: Within the sample, other DNA sequences also encode this same CDR3. J is TRBJ1-1 and V is TRBV6-5; TRBD1 might be the D (5 bases). The CDR3 consists of 13 residues. Germline loops: CDR1 MNHEY, CDR2 SVGAGI. V lost 4 bases to trimming and J lost 5 bases, with 11 bases between them. Here the CDR3 reads CASSLGGGTEAFF. CDR3 in DNA: TGTGCCAGCAGTTTGGGGGGTGGGACTGAAGCTTTCTTT.

This clone was counted between two and nine times. J is TRBJ1-1 and V is TRBV29-1; 7 bases match TRBD1. The V gene end was trimmed by 3 bases and the J gene end by 8 bases; junction bases not matched to a gene: 3. Germline V gene data show CDR1 as SQVTM and CDR2 as ANQGSEA. The CDR3 extends over 11 amino acids. The CDR3 DNA reads TGCAGCGTTGAGACAGGGCGGGAAGCTTTCTTT. It encodes CSVETGREAFF.

CDR3 residues: CASSFTGTSGLSTGELFF. CDR3 DNA: TGTGCCAGCAGTTTTACCGGGACTAGCGGACTGTCCACCGGGGAGCTGTTTTTT. The chain couples TRBV7-3 to TRBJ2-2, with TRBD2 matching over 11 bases. V lost 6 bases and J lost 4; bases outside the gene matches: 13. This CDR3 has 18 residues. Per the germline V gene, CDR1 is SGHTA and CDR2 is FQGTGA. Filled out from reference TRBV7-3 and TRBJ2-2, the complete variable domain reads GAGVSQTPSNKVTEKGKYVELRCDPISGHTALYWYRQSLGQGPEFLIYFQGTGAADDSGLPNDRFFAVRPEGSVSTLKIQRTERGDSAVYLCASSFTGTSGLSTGELFFGEGSRLTVL.

As for this clone: Other nucleotide sequences from this sample produce the same CDR3. The rearrangement links TRBV4-3 to TRBJ1-1; no reliable D call. The germline V and J ends were trimmed by 0 bases and 1 base, with 6 bases remaining between them. The CDR3 length is 14 residues. CDR1 is LGHNA and CDR2 is YSLEER in the germline V gene. The CDR3 nucleotides read TGCGCCAGCAGCCAAGATAGGAGGAACACTGAAGCTTTCTTT. It specifies CASSQDRRNTEAFF.

This chain links TRBV6-1 with TRBJ2-1; tentatively, D is TRBD1 (6 bases). Deletions cut 2 bases from V and 4 bases from J, with 15 bases between. The germline CDR1 and CDR2 sequences are MNHNS and SASEGT. This CDR3 comprises 16 residues. The CDR3, as DNA: TGTGCCAGCAGTGAATGGGGGCGCAGTATATACAATGAGCAGTTCTTC. It encodes CASSEWGRSIYNEQFF.

This CDR3 reads CSVEVPGTTDTQYF. The DNA for the CDR3 is TGCAGCGTTGAAGTTCCCGGGACCACAGATACGCAGTATTTT. The chain joins TRBV29-1 to TRBJ2-3, with D tentatively TRBD1 or TRBD2 (5 bases each). The CDR3 sequence is 14 residues long. V was cut by 1 base and J by 2 bases, with 10 bases left in between. Germline CDR1 is SQVTM and CDR2 is ANQGSEA.

The chain couples TRBV28 to TRBJ2-3; TRBD2 matches 7 bases. The CDR3 contains 16 residues. The J segment lost 1 base and the V segment lost 5 bases, leaving 9 bases of the junction unmatched. Germline CDR1 and CDR2: MDHEN and SYDVKM. CDR3 amino acids: CASSTPRESGTDTQYF. The CDR3 DNA reads as TGTGCCAGCAGTACACCGCGGGAGTCTGGCACAGATACGCAGTATTTT.

The chain uses TRBV4-3 and TRBJ1-2; the D is unclear. Germline values: CDR1 LGHNA, CDR2 YSLEER. The CDR3 is 14 amino acids. V gave up 0 bases and J gave up 3 bases, with 8 bases separating them. The CDR3 spells CASSQDDGYYGYTF. The CDR3 DNA reads as TGCGCCAGCAGCCAAGATGACGGCTACTATGGCTACACCTTC.

The V gene is TRBV7-9, the J gene TRBJ2-1; unclear D gene. CDR3 length: 12 amino acids. CDR1 is SEHNR, CDR2 FQNEAQ, per germline (reference sequence). V lost 3 bases and J 8 bases, leaving 8 bases between the germline ends. The CDR3 region is CASSFFDDEQFF. The CDR3 DNA is TGTGCCAGCAGCTTTTTCGATGATGAGCAGTTCTTC.